This TCR beta chain appears in the sequencing data of a study of T cell responses to AZD1222 COVID-19 vaccine. V shed 4 bases and J shed 7 bases, with 17 bases lying between them. Germline CDR1 SGHNT, CDR2 YYREEE (reference sequence). The CDR3 length is 14 residues. TCRdb's copy holds only in-frame clones and misses some; the assay was immunoSEQ multiplex PCR. This table holds tens of thousands of clones, 88% found once. Regarding the study as a whole: Spike-spanning, vaccine-associated CD4 TCRs were dominant at 160-218 and 743-854. Unmutated regions of variants are reportedly targeted by nearly half of spike-specific TCRs.

On this clone: Its target is unknown.

The genes are TRBV5-4 and TRBJ1-2, with a weak D call TRBD1 (6 bases). The origin of this receptor is an adult in good health. Sequenced here: peripheral blood, sampled on day 0 of AZD1222 vaccination. CDR3 sequence reads: CASSRDTLTGGYTF. For the CDR3, the DNA is TGTGCCAGCAGCAGGGACACCCTCACGGGTGGCTACACCTTC.